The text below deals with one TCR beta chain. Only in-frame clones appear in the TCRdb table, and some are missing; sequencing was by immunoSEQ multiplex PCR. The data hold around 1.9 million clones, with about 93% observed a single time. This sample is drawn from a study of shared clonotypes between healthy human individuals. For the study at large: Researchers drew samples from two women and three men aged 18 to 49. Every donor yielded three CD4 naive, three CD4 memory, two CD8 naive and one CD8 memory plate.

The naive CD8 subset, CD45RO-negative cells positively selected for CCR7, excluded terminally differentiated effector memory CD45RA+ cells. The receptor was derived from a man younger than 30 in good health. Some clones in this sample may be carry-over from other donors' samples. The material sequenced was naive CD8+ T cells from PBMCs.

CDR3 residues: CASSLEPGQGYF. DNA of the CDR3: TGTGCCAGCAGCCTAGAACCGGGACAGGGATACTTC. The chain combines TRBV5-5 with TRBJ2-5, with TRBD1 matching 9 bases. V gave up 4 bases and J gave up 14 bases; unmatched junction bases: 9. Germline-derived CDR1 and CDR2 are SGHKS and YYEKEE (reference sequence). This CDR3 is 12 amino acids long.